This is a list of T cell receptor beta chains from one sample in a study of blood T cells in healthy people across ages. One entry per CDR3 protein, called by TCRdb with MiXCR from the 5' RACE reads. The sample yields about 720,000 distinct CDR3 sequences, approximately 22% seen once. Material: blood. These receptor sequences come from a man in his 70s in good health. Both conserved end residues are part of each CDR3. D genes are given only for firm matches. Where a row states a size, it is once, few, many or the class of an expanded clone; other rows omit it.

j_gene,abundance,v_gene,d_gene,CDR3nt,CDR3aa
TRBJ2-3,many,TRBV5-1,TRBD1,TGCGCCAGCAGCCCGGGACAGGGTTTTTTAAATACGCAGTATTTT,CASSPGQGFLNTQYF
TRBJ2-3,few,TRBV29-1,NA,TGCAGCGTTGAGGAGGACCTCACAGATACGCAGTATTTT,CSVEEDLTDTQYF
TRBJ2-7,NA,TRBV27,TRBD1,TGTGCCAGCAGTTTAAACAGGGGATCTCACGAGCAGTACTTC,CASSLNRGSHEQYF
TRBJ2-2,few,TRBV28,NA,TGTGCCACCGGAGGGGGACACACGAACACCGGGGAGCTGTTTTTT,CATGGGHTNTGELFF
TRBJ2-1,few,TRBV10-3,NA,TGTGCCATCAGTGCCCCGGACAGGGAGGGCCCCGAGCAGTTCTTC,CAISAPDREGPEQFF
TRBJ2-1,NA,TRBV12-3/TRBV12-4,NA,TGTGCCAGCGAGACTAGTTTTGGCTACAATGAGCAGTTCTTC,CASETSFGYNEQFF
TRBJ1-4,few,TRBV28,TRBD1,TGTGCCAGCAGTTCACCGGGACAGGTCCCAGAAAAACTGTTTTTT,CASSSPGQVPEKLFF
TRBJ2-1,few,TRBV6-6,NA,TGTGCCAGCAGTAAACGAGGCGAGGGCCACAATGAGCAGTTCTTC,CASSKRGEGHNEQFF
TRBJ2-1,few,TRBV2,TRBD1,TGTGCCAGCAGGCCGGACAGGGGGCCTTACAATGAGCAGTTCTTC,CASRPDRGPYNEQFF
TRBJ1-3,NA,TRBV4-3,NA,TGCGCCAGCAGCCAAGATGGGGTCTCTGGAAACACCATATATTTT,CASSQDGVSGNTIYF
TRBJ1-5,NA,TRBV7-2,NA,TGTGCCAGCAGCAGACAAGCGGGGTGGGATAGCAATCAGCCCCAGCATTTT,CASSRQAGWDSNQPQHF
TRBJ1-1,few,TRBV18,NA,TGTGCCAGCTCACCTCGTAACAGGGATCTGAACACTGAAGCTTTCTTT,CASSPRNRDLNTEAFF
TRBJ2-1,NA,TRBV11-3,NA,TGTGCCAGCAGCTTAGACCCGGGGGTGCACAATGAGCAGTTCTTC,CASSLDPGVHNEQFF
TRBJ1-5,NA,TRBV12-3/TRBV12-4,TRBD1,TGTGCCAGCAGGTCCCGGACAGGGGGGGATCAGCCCCAGCATTTT,CASRSRTGGDQPQHF
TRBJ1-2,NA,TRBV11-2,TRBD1,TGTGCCAGCAGCCTGGGACCGGGACAGATCTATGGCTACACCTTC,CASSLGPGQIYGYTF
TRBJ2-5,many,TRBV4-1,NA,TGCGCCAGCAGTCAAACGGGGACCCAAGAGACCCAGTACTTC,CASSQTGTQETQYF
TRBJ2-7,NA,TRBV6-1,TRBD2,TGTGCCAGCAGTCCCGCTAGCGGGGGTAGCGGGTACGAGCAGTACTTC,CASSPASGGSGYEQYF
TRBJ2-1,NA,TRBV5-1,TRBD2,TGCGCCAGCAGCTTGGTCCAGCGGGGGCACAATGAGCAGTTCTTC,CASSLVQRGHNEQFF
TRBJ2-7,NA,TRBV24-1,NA,TGTGCCACCAGTGAGGACCTCCTCAGTAAGCAGTACTTC,CATSEDLLSKQYF